This T cell receptor (beta chain) was identified in a study of technical replicates of blood from several donors. The method was immunoSEQ multiplex PCR; TCRdb's version includes in-frame clones alone and lacks a portion of them. Among around 79,000 clones listed, 85% to 95% were seen once. CDR1 and CDR2 (germline): SGHNT, YYREEE (reference sequence). The CDR3 is made up of 14 amino acids. Trimming left V 2 bases short and J 3 bases short, with 8 bases between. The sequence came from a human donor in good health. The sequencing input was T cells isolated from PBMCs. The genes are TRBV5-4 and TRBJ1-4; D not resolved. CDR3 in amino acids: CASSLQRANEKLFF. Written as DNA, the CDR3 is TGTGCCAGCAGCTTACAGAGGGCTAATGAAAAACTGTTTTTT.